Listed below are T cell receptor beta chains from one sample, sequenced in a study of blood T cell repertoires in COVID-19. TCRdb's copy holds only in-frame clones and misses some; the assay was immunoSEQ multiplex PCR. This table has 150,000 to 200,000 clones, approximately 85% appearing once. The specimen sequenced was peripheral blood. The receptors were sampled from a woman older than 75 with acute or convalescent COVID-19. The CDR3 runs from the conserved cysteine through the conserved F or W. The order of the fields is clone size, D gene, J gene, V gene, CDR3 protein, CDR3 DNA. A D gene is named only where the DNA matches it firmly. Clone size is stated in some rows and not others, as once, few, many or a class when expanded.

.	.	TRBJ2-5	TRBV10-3	CAISDGGMRQETQYF	TGTGCCATCAGTGACGGGGGAATGCGCCAAGAGACCCAGTACTTC
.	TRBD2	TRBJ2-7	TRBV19	CASSIDPGLAGGPRYEQYF	TGTGCCAGTAGTATAGATCCGGGACTAGCGGGAGGGCCTAGGTACGAGCAGTACTTC
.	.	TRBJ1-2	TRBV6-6	CASSPGESYGYTF	TGTGCCAGCAGTCCAGGGGAGAGCTATGGCTACACCTTC
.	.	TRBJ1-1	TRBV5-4	CASSFRGGRLNTEAFF	TGTGCCAGCAGCTTTAGGGGGGGACGCCTTAACACTGAAGCTTTCTTT
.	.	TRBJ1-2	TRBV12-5	CASGLSSRDYGYTF	TGTGCTAGTGGTTTGAGTTCCCGCGACTATGGCTACACCTTC
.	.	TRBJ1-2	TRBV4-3	CASSQDLGSGGGYTF	TGCGCCAGCAGCCAAGATCTCGGATCGGGGGGTGGCTACACCTTC
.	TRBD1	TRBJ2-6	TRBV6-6	CASSHPPGGTGASGANVLTF	TGTGCCAGCAGTCACCCCCCTGGGGGGACAGGGGCCTCTGGGGCCAACGTCCTGACTTTC
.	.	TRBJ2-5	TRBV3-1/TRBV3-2	CASSPLPGTEETQYF	TGTGCCAGCAGCCCACTACCCGGGACTGAAGAGACCCAGTACTTC
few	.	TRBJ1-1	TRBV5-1	CASSLGQGSTEAFF	TGCGCCAGCAGCTTGGGGCAGGGGAGCACTGAAGCTTTCTTT
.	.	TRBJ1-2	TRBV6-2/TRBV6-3	CASSYARELGYTF	TGTGCCAGCAGTTACGCCCGGGAGCTTGGCTACACCTTC
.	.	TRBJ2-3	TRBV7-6	CASSLVGGLNTDTQYF	TGTGCCAGCAGCTTAGTAGGGGGACTAAACACAGATACGCAGTATTTT
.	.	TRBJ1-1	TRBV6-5	CASRGSRNTEAFF	TGTGCCAGCAGGGGCTCGCGTAACACTGAAGCTTTCTTT
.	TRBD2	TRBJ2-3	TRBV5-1	CASSSIAGYTDTQYF	TGCGCCAGCAGCTCAATAGCGGGGTACACAGATACGCAGTATTTT
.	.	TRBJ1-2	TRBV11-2	CASSPGGYGYTF	TGTGCCAGCAGCCCGGGAGGGTATGGCTACACCTTC
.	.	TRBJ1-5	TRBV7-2	CASSLDVGGQPQHF	TGTGCCAGCAGCTTAGATGTGGGGGGTCAGCCCCAGCATTTT
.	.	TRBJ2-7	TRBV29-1	CSVEGGPGEQYF	TGCAGCGTTGAAGGGGGGCCCGGCGAGCAGTACTTC
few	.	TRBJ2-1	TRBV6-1	CASSDGGASPPYNEQFF	TGTGCCAGCAGTGATGGGGGCGCTAGCCCACCCTACAATGAGCAGTTCTTC
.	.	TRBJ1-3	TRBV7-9	CASSEGQTGSGNTIYF	TGTGCCAGCAGCGAAGGACAAACGGGCTCTGGAAACACCATATATTTT
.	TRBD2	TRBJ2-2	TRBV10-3	CAYSSGTSVNTGELFF	TGTGCCTACTCCTCCGGGACTAGCGTAAACACCGGGGAGCTGTTTTTT
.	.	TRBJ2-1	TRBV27	CASSPRGAPPYNEQFF	TGTGCCAGCAGTCCCCGCGGAGCACCCCCATACAATGAGCAGTTCTTC
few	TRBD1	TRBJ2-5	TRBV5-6	CASSFWGQGIETQYF	TGTGCCAGCAGCTTCTGGGGACAGGGGATAGAGACCCAGTACTTC
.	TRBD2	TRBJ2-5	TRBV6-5	CASGLAGTETQYF	TGTGCCAGCGGCTTAGCGGGGACGGAGACCCAGTACTTC
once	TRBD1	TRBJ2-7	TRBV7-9	CASSLYRDRVYEQYF	TGTGCCAGCAGCTTATATCGGGACAGGGTTTACGAGCAGTACTTC
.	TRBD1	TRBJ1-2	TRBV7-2	CALGGQGYLYGYTF	TGTGCCCTGGGGGGACAGGGGTATTTGTATGGCTACACCTTC
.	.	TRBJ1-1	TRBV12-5	CASGLVRGNTEAFF	TGTGCTAGTGGTTTGGTACGAGGGAACACTGAAGCTTTCTTT
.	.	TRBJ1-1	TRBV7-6	CASSLSGTLNTEAFF	TGTGCCAGCAGCCTTTCCGGGACTTTGAACACTGAAGCTTTCTTT
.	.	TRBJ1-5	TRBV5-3	CARSLGTDPSNQPQHF	TGTGCCAGAAGCTTGGGAACAGACCCTAGCAATCAGCCCCAGCATTTT
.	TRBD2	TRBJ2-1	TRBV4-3	CASSQGTASGGQYNEQFF	TGCGCCAGCAGCCAAGGAACGGCTAGCGGGGGCCAATACAATGAGCAGTTCTTC
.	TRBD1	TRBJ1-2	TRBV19	CASSDFPQGNYGYTF	TGTGCCAGTAGCGATTTTCCACAGGGGAACTATGGCTACACCTTC
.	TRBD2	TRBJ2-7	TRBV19	CASSIATSGITYEQYF	TGTGCCAGTAGTATTGCCACTAGCGGGATAACCTACGAGCAGTACTTC
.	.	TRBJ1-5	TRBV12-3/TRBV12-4	CASSLNFNQPQHF	TGTGCCAGCAGCCTTAACTTCAATCAGCCCCAGCATTTT
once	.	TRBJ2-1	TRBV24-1	CATSEAGSNNEQFF	TGTGCCACCAGTGAAGCCGGGTCTAACAATGAGCAGTTCTTC
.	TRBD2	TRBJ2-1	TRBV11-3	CASSLASGAWDEQFF	TGTGCCAGCAGCTTAGCTAGCGGGGCCTGGGATGAGCAGTTCTTC
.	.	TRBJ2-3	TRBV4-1	CASSLSVARVTDTQYF	TGCGCCAGCAGCCTTTCTGTCGCACGGGTCACAGATACGCAGTATTTT
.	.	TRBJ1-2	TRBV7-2	CASSLGRSSYGYTF	TGTGCCAGCAGCTTAGGTCGGTCAAGCTATGGCTACACCTTC
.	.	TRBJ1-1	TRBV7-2	CASSAQTMNTEAFF	TGTGCCAGCAGCGCGCAAACCATGAACACTGAAGCTTTCTTT
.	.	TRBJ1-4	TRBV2	CASSERGRDKEKLFF	TGTGCCAGCAGTGAGAGAGGGAGAGATAAAGAAAAACTGTTTTTT
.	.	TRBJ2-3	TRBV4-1	CASSQERLFPADTQYF	TGCGCCAGCAGCCAAGAGCGCCTTTTCCCGGCAGATACGCAGTATTTT
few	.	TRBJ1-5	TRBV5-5	CASSLTGNQPQHF	TGTGCCAGCAGCTTGACAGGGAATCAGCCCCAGCATTTT
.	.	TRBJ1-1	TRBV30	CAWSVGMNTEAFF	TGTGCCTGGAGTGTTGGCATGAACACTGAAGCTTTCTTT
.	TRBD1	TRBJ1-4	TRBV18	CASSSGTGEEKLFF	TGTGCCAGCTCATCCGGGACAGGGGAGGAAAAACTGTTTTTT
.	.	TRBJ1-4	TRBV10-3	CATKETAQNEKLFF	TGTGCCACCAAAGAGACAGCCCAAAATGAAAAACTGTTTTTT
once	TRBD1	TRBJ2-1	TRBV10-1	CASSDAGGAYNEQFF	TGCGCCAGCAGTGACGCAGGGGGCGCCTACAATGAGCAGTTCTTC
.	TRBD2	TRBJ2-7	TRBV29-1	CSVEAPGSGGAEQYF	TGCAGCGTTGAAGCACCCGGTAGCGGGGGGGCCGAGCAGTACTTC